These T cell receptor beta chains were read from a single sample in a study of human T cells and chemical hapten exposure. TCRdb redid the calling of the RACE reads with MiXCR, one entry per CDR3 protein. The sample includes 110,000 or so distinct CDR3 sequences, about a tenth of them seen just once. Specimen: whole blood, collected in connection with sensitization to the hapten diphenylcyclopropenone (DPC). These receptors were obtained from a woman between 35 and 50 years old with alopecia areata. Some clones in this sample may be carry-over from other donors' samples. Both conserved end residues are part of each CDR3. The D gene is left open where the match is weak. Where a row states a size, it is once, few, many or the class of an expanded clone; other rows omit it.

DNA: TGTGCCAGCAGCGTAGATTTAGCGGGGTACTACAATGAGCAGTTCTTC
CDR3: CASSVDLAGYYNEQFF
J: TRBJ2-1
D: TRBD2
size: NA
V: TRBV9

DNA: TGTGCCAGCAGCCTTAGCGGGGGGGGCAATGAGCAGTTCTTC
CDR3: CASSLSGGGNEQFF
J: TRBJ2-1
D: TRBD2
size: NA
V: TRBV6-6

DNA: TGCGCCAGCAGCCAAGCATGGACAGCGCAAAATCAGCCCCAGCATTTT
CDR3: CASSQAWTAQNQPQHF
J: TRBJ1-5
D: NA
size: NA
V: TRBV4-1

DNA: TGTGCCAGCTCACCGACTCAGGCTGGCGGGGATGAGCAGTTCTTC
CDR3: CASSPTQAGGDEQFF
J: TRBJ2-1
D: NA
size: few
V: TRBV18

DNA: TGCAGCGTGTCCAAACTAGCGGGGGGCCGTAGTGAGCAGTTCTTC
CDR3: CSVSKLAGGRSEQFF
J: TRBJ2-1
D: TRBD2
size: NA
V: TRBV29-1

DNA: TGTGCCAGCAGTTTAATAGCCACCTTTAGCTCCTACGAGCAGTACTTC
CDR3: CASSLIATFSSYEQYF
J: TRBJ2-7
D: NA
size: few
V: TRBV27

DNA: TGTGCCAGCAGCACTCCGGGACTAGCGTCCTACGAGCAGTACTTC
CDR3: CASSTPGLASYEQYF
J: TRBJ2-7
D: TRBD2
size: few
V: TRBV7-2

DNA: TGCGCCAGCAGCCAAGAGGGCCCCCCGTGGGAGCAGTACTTC
CDR3: CASSQEGPPWEQYF
J: TRBJ2-7
D: NA
size: NA
V: TRBV4-1

DNA: TGCGCCAGCAGCCCAACGGGGACAGGTTTGAGCAATCAGCCCCAGCATTTT
CDR3: CASSPTGTGLSNQPQHF
J: TRBJ1-5
D: TRBD1
size: many
V: TRBV4-1

DNA: TGTGCCAGCACCCACCGCACTACTGGAAACACCATATATTTT
CDR3: CASTHRTTGNTIYF
J: TRBJ1-3
D: NA
size: many
V: TRBV7-2

DNA: TGTGCCAGCAGCGTAGCTGGGGGATTCGAGACCCAGTACTTC
CDR3: CASSVAGGFETQYF
J: TRBJ2-5
D: NA
size: many
V: TRBV9

DNA: TGCAGCGTTGAATTCCGGGACAGGCGCTACTTC
CDR3: CSVEFRDRRYF
J: TRBJ2-5
D: TRBD1
size: NA
V: TRBV29-1

DNA: TGTGCCAGCTCACCACCTGCAGGAGCCACCTACGAGCAGTACTTC
CDR3: CASSPPAGATYEQYF
J: TRBJ2-7
D: NA
size: few
V: TRBV18

DNA: TGCGCCAGCAGCTTGGGCCTCTCAGCGGGGGGCTACAATGAGCAGTTCTTC
CDR3: CASSLGLSAGGYNEQFF
J: TRBJ2-1
D: TRBD2
size: few
V: TRBV5-1

DNA: TGTGCCAGCAGTTTGGTGCAGGGGGAACTTAATTCACCCCTCCACTTT
CDR3: CASSLVQGELNSPLHF
J: TRBJ1-6
D: TRBD1
size: many
V: TRBV28

DNA: TGTGCCAGCAGCCCCGGTGGCGGTATGAACACTGAAGCTTTCTTT
CDR3: CASSPGGGMNTEAFF
J: TRBJ1-1
D: NA
size: NA
V: TRBV9

DNA: TGTGCCAGCAGTGAAGGGACAGTAGCGACCTACACCTTC
CDR3: CASSEGTVATYTF
J: TRBJ1-2
D: NA
size: many
V: TRBV2

DNA: TGTGCCAGCAGCTTAGCCTTCATTACTAGCCGTCACGGCAATGAGCAGTTCTTC
CDR3: CASSLAFITSRHGNEQFF
J: TRBJ2-1
D: NA
size: many
V: TRBV7-2

DNA: TGTGCCAGCAGCTTAGGCGGAGCCCGCGGGGAGCTGTTTTTT
CDR3: CASSLGGARGELFF
J: TRBJ2-2
D: NA
size: many
V: TRBV7-6

DNA: TGTGCCAGCAGTCCGACAGCTAACACCATATATTTT
CDR3: CASSPTANTIYF
J: TRBJ1-3
D: NA
size: few
V: TRBV12-3/TRBV12-4

DNA: TGTGCCAGCAGCCCCGGACTAGCGGGGGGCCAAGAGACCCAGTACTTC
CDR3: CASSPGLAGGQETQYF
J: TRBJ2-5
D: TRBD2
size: many
V: TRBV12-3/TRBV12-4

DNA: TGTGCCTGGAGTGTACGACGTGAAAAACTGTTTTTT
CDR3: CAWSVRREKLFF
J: TRBJ1-4
D: NA
size: few
V: TRBV30

DNA: TGTGCCACCAGTGATGCGGGACAGGGAGCGACCGGGGAGCTGTTTTTT
CDR3: CATSDAGQGATGELFF
J: TRBJ2-2
D: TRBD1
size: many
V: TRBV24-1

DNA: TGTGCCAGCAGTCTCTATGATGGGAACACTGAAGCTTTCTTT
CDR3: CASSLYDGNTEAFF
J: TRBJ1-1
D: NA
size: few
V: TRBV6-1

DNA: TGTGCCAGCAGTCCAATTGGGGGGATAAAACTGTTTTTT
CDR3: CASSPIGGIKLFF
J: TRBJ1-4
D: NA
size: NA
V: TRBV5-6

DNA: TGTGCCAGCAGTGAACCCGGGACACCCAGCTCCTACGAGCAGTACTTC
CDR3: CASSEPGTPSSYEQYF
J: TRBJ2-7
D: NA
size: many
V: TRBV25-1

DNA: TGTGCCAGCAGTTTACGAGGGGCTAAGGCGGGCTACACCTTC
CDR3: CASSLRGAKAGYTF
J: TRBJ1-2
D: NA
size: few
V: TRBV28

DNA: TGTGCCTGGATAACAGGGAATGGCTACACCTTC
CDR3: CAWITGNGYTF
J: TRBJ1-2
D: NA
size: NA
V: TRBV30

DNA: TGCAGTGCTCTTGGACAGCTAGACAATCAGCCCCAGCATTTT
CDR3: CSALGQLDNQPQHF
J: TRBJ1-5
D: NA
size: NA
V: TRBV20-1

DNA: TGTGCCAGCGGGCCCCTTGCAACTAATGAAAAACTGTTTTTT
CDR3: CASGPLATNEKLFF
J: TRBJ1-4
D: NA
size: few
V: TRBV9

DNA: TGCGCCAGCAGCCAAGAAAGGGGGAAAGGCTACACCTTC
CDR3: CASSQERGKGYTF
J: TRBJ1-2
D: NA
size: NA
V: TRBV4-3

DNA: TGTGCCAGCAGCATGGACAGGTCCTTAGCCAAAAACATTCAGTACTTC
CDR3: CASSMDRSLAKNIQYF
J: TRBJ2-4
D: TRBD1
size: many
V: TRBV5-4

DNA: TGTGCCAGCAGTTTTGGAGGTATGGGGCCACCGGGGACCCAGTACTTC
CDR3: CASSFGGMGPPGTQYF
J: TRBJ2-5
D: NA
size: NA
V: TRBV12-3/TRBV12-4

DNA: TGTGCCAGCAGCTTAGTCGGTCCCGGGAGCGGGGGTGGAGATACGCAGTATTTT
CDR3: CASSLVGPGSGGGDTQYF
J: TRBJ2-3
D: TRBD2
size: many
V: TRBV11-2

DNA: TGTGCCAGCAGCTTACTTCCCGGGACCGGGGAGCTGTTTTTT
CDR3: CASSLLPGTGELFF
J: TRBJ2-2
D: NA
size: many
V: TRBV7-3

DNA: TGCAGTGCTGCCGTAGGGGGGTACGAGCAGTACTTC
CDR3: CSAAVGGYEQYF
J: TRBJ2-7
D: NA
size: NA
V: TRBV20-1

DNA: TGTGCCAGCAGCTCCCACGGGGCTTTCTTT
CDR3: CASSSHGAFF
J: TRBJ1-1
D: NA
size: many
V: TRBV7-2

DNA: TGTGCCAGCAGCGTAGCGGGGGTTTACTACGAGCAGTACTTC
CDR3: CASSVAGVYYEQYF
J: TRBJ2-7
D: TRBD2
size: many
V: TRBV7-2